A selection of T cell receptor beta chains follows, all from one sample in a study of blood T cell repertoires in COVID-19. Clones were read by immunoSEQ multiplex PCR, and TCRdb kept only the in-frame ones, dropping some. The sample comprises about 24,000 clones, about 81% of which are singletons, and less than 2.5% rests with the top ten. Sequenced sample: peripheral blood. The source is a woman aged 70-85 years with COVID-19, enrolled during active disease. CDR3s include the opening cysteine and the closing phenylalanine or tryptophan. D genes are given only for firm matches. Expanded clones are given a class, and other clones once, few, many or no size at all.

>.|TRBV6-1|TRBJ1-5|15|.
CASSESGVVGQPQHF
TGTGCCAGCAGTGAGTCAGGGGTAGTCGGTCAGCCCCAGCATTTT
>TRBD2|TRBV4-2|TRBJ2-1|17|.
CASSQPTLAGANNEQFF
TGTGCCAGCAGCCAGCCCACGCTAGCGGGGGCCAACAATGAGCAGTTCTTC
>TRBD1|TRBV5-1|TRBJ1-1|13|.
CASSSRTGRDAFF
TGCGCCAGCAGCTCCCGGACAGGGCGAGACGCTTTCTTT
>.|TRBV5-6|TRBJ2-2|17|.
CASSPGLALGATGELFF
TGTGCCAGCAGCCCGGGACTCGCTCTGGGAGCCACCGGGGAGCTGTTTTTT
>TRBD2|TRBV7-9|TRBJ2-3|19|.
CASSLGGTSGGTSTDTQYF
TGTGCCAGCAGCTTAGGAGGGACTAGCGGGGGCACTAGCACAGATACGCAGTATTTT
>.|TRBV18|TRBJ1-1|13|few
CASSPPGETEAFF
TGTGCCAGCTCACCCCCAGGGGAGACTGAAGCTTTCTTT
>TRBD2|TRBV10-2|TRBJ2-3|17|few
CASSESKLAGGTDTQYF
TGCGCCAGCAGTGAGTCGAAGCTAGCGGGGGGTACAGATACGCAGTATTTT
>.|TRBV7-2|TRBJ2-3|13|medium-sized
CASSLGLDSAQYF
TGTGCCAGCAGCTTGGGACTGGATTCGGCGCAGTATTTT
>.|TRBV11-3|TRBJ1-6|15|.
CASSTYRDINSPLHF
TGTGCCAGCAGCACCTACAGGGACATTAATTCACCCCTCCACTTT
>TRBD1|TRBV3-1/TRBV3-2|TRBJ2-7|16|.
CASSRGQGALTYEQYF
TGTGCCAGCAGCAGAGGACAGGGGGCGCTTACCTACGAGCAGTACTTC
>TRBD1|TRBV9|TRBJ1-2|15|.
CASSVEGDSNYGYTF
TGTGCCAGCAGCGTAGAAGGGGACAGCAACTATGGCTACACCTTC
>TRBD2|TRBV11-3|TRBJ2-4|16|.
CASSFSGTTRGDIQYF
TGTGCCAGCAGCTTCTCCGGGACTACTCGTGGGGACATTCAGTACTTC
>TRBD1|TRBV5-4|TRBJ1-2|14|.
CASSPETGNYGYTF
TGTGCCAGCAGCCCAGAGACAGGGAACTATGGCTACACCTTC
>.|TRBV3-1/TRBV3-2|TRBJ2-2|14|few
CASSQDRGIGELFF
TGTGCCAGCAGCCAAGACCGGGGGATCGGGGAGCTGTTTTTT
>TRBD1|TRBV2|TRBJ1-2|14|few
CASSPQGVGYGYTF
TGTGCCAGCAGTCCACAGGGGGTTGGGTATGGCTACACCTTC
>.|TRBV19|TRBJ1-5|14|.
CASSIQGNNQPQHF
TGTGCCAGTAGTATTCAGGGAAACAATCAGCCCCAGCATTTT
>.|TRBV5-1|TRBJ1-2|17|.
CASSPHTLPGLNYGYTF
TGCGCCAGCAGCCCACACACCCTTCCGGGACTGAACTATGGCTACACCTTC
>.|TRBV5-1|TRBJ1-2|13|.
CASTKGANYGYTF
TGCGCCAGCACTAAGGGGGCTAACTATGGCTACACCTTC
>TRBD2|TRBV29-1|TRBJ2-1|12|.
CSVERGDTEQFF
TGCAGCGTGGAGCGGGGGGATACTGAGCAGTTCTTC
>.|TRBV12-5|TRBJ2-1|10|.
CASGIIKQFF
TGTGCTAGTGGAATTATAAAGCAGTTCTTC
>.|TRBV10-3|TRBJ1-2|12|.
CAISEGAVGYTF
TGTGCCATCAGTGAGGGGGCGGTAGGCTACACCTTC
>TRBD2|TRBV29-1|TRBJ2-1|18|.
CSHRLAGGQRGTYNEQFF
TGCAGCCATAGACTAGCGGGAGGGCAGCGGGGGACCTACAATGAGCAGTTCTTC
>TRBD1|TRBV10-3|TRBJ1-2|17|.
CAISESGGTGANYGYTF
TGTGCCATCAGTGAGTCGGGGGGGACAGGGGCTAACTATGGCTACACCTTC
>.|TRBV6-6|TRBJ2-2|15|.
CASSYGQGNTGELFF
TGTGCCAGCAGTTACGGCCAGGGAAACACCGGGGAGCTGTTTTTT
>TRBD1|TRBV27|TRBJ1-5|15|.
CASSIQGAWNQPQHF
TGTGCCAGCAGTATTCAGGGGGCCTGGAATCAGCCCCAGCATTTT
>.|TRBV7-2|TRBJ2-7|13|.
CASSLGESYEQYF
TGTGCCAGCAGCTTAGGCGAATCCTACGAGCAGTACTTC
>.|TRBV19|TRBJ1-6|13|.
CASGAGANSPLHF
TGTGCCAGCGGGGCAGGGGCAAATTCACCCCTCCACTTT
>.|TRBV27|TRBJ2-2|15|.
CASSLRGGYTGELFF
TGTGCCAGCAGTTTAAGGGGGGGATACACCGGGGAGCTGTTTTTT
>.|TRBV5-5|TRBJ1-4|14|.
CASSLGTRGEKLFF
TGTGCCAGCAGCTTGGGTACCAGGGGTGAAAAACTGTTTTTT
>.|TRBV11-3|TRBJ2-1|16|few
CASSLDVAEPYNEQFF
TGTGCCAGCAGCTTAGATGTAGCGGAGCCCTACAATGAGCAGTTCTTC
>TRBD1|TRBV7-9|TRBJ1-5|19|few
CASSLAGTGMLYSNQPQHF
TGTGCCAGCAGCTTAGCGGGGACAGGGATGTTATATAGCAATCAGCCCCAGCATTTT
>TRBD1|TRBV28|TRBJ1-2|14|once
CASSLGQGFGGYTF
TGTGCCAGCAGTTTGGGACAGGGGTTTGGTGGCTACACCTTC
>.|TRBV24-1|TRBJ2-1|13|.
CATTGIRGDEQFF
TGTGCCACCACTGGCATTAGGGGCGATGAGCAGTTCTTC
>.|TRBV4-3|TRBJ1-4|15|.
CASSQDGARNEKLFF
TGCGCCAGCAGCCAAGATGGGGCCAGAAATGAAAAACTGTTTTTT
>TRBD1|TRBV7-9|TRBJ2-1|15|few
CASSRTGGINNEQFF
TGTGCCAGCAGCCGGACAGGGGGTATCAACAATGAGCAGTTCTTC
>.|TRBV5-1|TRBJ2-2|15|.
CASSLIGANTGELFF
TGCGCCAGCAGCTTGATTGGGGCCAACACCGGGGAGCTGTTTTTT
>TRBD2|TRBV2|TRBJ2-1|16|.
CASSPRWLAGGNEQFF
TGTGCCAGCAGCCCCAGGTGGCTAGCGGGAGGGAATGAGCAGTTCTTC
>TRBD1|TRBV12-5|TRBJ1-5|13|once
CASGTDRNQPQHF
TGTGCTAGTGGGACGGACAGGAATCAGCCCCAGCATTTT
>.|TRBV6-2/TRBV6-3|TRBJ1-1|14|.
CASSLGHPNTEAFF
TGTGCCAGCAGCCTGGGACACCCGAACACTGAAGCTTTCTTT
>TRBD1|TRBV11-3|TRBJ1-1|16|.
CASSLGTGLPNTEAFF
TGTGCCAGCAGCTTGGGGACAGGCCTACCGAACACTGAAGCTTTCTTT
>.|TRBV10-1|TRBJ1-2|10|.
CASSSPHYTF
TGCGCCAGCAGTTCCCCCCACTACACCTTC
>.|TRBV7-2|TRBJ1-1|12|.
CASSSFRDWAFF
TGTGCCAGCAGCTCTTTCAGGGATTGGGCTTTCTTT
>.|TRBV4-1|TRBJ1-1|14|few
CASSSPTANTEAFF
TGCGCCAGCAGCTCCCCGACTGCGAACACTGAAGCTTTCTTT
>.|TRBV11-3|TRBJ2-3|15|.
CASSLVAGPRGTQYF
TGTGCCAGCAGCTTAGTGGCCGGCCCCCGAGGTACGCAGTATTTT
>TRBD2|TRBV7-2|TRBJ2-1|17|.
CASSLDPGLAGGNEQFF
TGTGCCAGCAGCCTCGACCCGGGACTAGCGGGAGGAAATGAGCAGTTCTTC
>.|TRBV28|TRBJ2-3|19|.
CASSLSGQGASGRTDTQYF
TGTGCCAGCAGTTTATCGGGACAGGGGGCTAGCGGGAGGACAGATACGCAGTATTTT
>.|TRBV2|TRBJ1-2|12|.
CASTPALHGYTF
TGTGCCAGCACCCCCGCACTCCATGGCTACACCTTC
>.|TRBV7-9|TRBJ2-5|16|once
CASTSQGGWAGETQYF
TGTGCCAGCACCTCACAAGGGGGTTGGGCAGGGGAGACCCAGTACTTC
>TRBD2|TRBV24-1|TRBJ2-1|15|.
CATSDWTSGSNEQFF
TGTGCCACCAGTGATTGGACTAGCGGAAGCAATGAGCAGTTCTTC
>.|TRBV7-9|TRBJ2-3|12|.
CASSFGPDTQYF
TGTGCCAGCAGCTTTGGGCCAGATACGCAGTATTTT
>.|TRBV27|TRBJ2-7|15|.
CASTPPMTGRFEQYF
TGTGCCAGCACCCCACCAATGACAGGCCGGTTCGAGCAGTACTTC
>TRBD1|TRBV19|TRBJ1-2|18|.
CASSIGDRWSGFRYGYTF
TGTGCCAGTAGTATAGGGGACAGGTGGAGTGGGTTCCGCTATGGCTACACCTTC
>.|TRBV6-2/TRBV6-3|TRBJ2-7|12|few
CASSRGLYEQYF
TGTGCCAGCAGTAGGGGACTTTACGAGCAGTACTTC
>.|TRBV2|TRBJ1-3|18|.
CASKNPRPGIPSGNTIYF
TGTGCCAGCAAGAACCCGCGGCCAGGGATTCCCTCTGGAAACACCATATATTTT
>TRBD1|TRBV6-2/TRBV6-3|TRBJ1-2|16|.
CASSYSKSGGDYGYTF
TGTGCCAGCAGTTACTCGAAATCAGGGGGCGACTATGGCTACACCTTC
>TRBD1|TRBV7-8|TRBJ1-4|15|once
CASSSRQGWNEKLFF
TGTGCCAGCAGCTCCCGACAGGGGTGGAATGAAAAACTGTTTTTT